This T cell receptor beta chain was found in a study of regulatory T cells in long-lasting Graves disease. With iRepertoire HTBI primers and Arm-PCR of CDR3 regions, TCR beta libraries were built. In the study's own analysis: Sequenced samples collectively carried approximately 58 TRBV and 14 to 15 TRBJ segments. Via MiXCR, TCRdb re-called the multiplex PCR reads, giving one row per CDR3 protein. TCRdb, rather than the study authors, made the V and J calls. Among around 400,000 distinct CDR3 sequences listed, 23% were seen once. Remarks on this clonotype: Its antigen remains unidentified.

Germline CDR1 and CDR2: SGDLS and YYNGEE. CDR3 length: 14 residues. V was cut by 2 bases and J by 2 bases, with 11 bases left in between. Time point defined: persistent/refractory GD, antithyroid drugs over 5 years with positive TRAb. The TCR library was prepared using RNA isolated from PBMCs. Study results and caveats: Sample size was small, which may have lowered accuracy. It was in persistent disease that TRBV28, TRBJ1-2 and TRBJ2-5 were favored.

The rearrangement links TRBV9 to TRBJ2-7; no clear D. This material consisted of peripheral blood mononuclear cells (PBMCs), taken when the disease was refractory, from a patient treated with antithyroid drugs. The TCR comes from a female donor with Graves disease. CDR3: CASSVGQIAYEQYF. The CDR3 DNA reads TGTGCCAGCAGCGTTGGGCAGATTGCCTACGAGCAGTACTTC.